These 22 T cell receptor beta chains were all obtained from the same sample, sequenced in a study of beta chain features in type 1 diabetes. Expressed TCRB transcripts were sequenced because the isolated RNA had all been reverse transcribed beforehand. Using immunoSEQ multiplex PCR, the repertoire was profiled, and TCRdb retains in-frame clones only, with some absent. The top ten clones hold roughly 0.27% of a sample with approximately 40,000 clones, roughly 50% of them seen once. The source material was stem cell memory CD4+ T cells from blood. Receptors were obtained from a woman aged 25 to 45 in good health.

Only a few counts were recorded for this clone. This chain connects TRBV10-3 to TRBJ2-2; possibly TRBD2 for D (6 bases). The V end was cut by 6 bases, the J end by 7 bases, with 15 bases between. This CDR3 contains 14 residues. Germline lookup yields CDR1 ENHRY and CDR2 SYGVKD. In DNA, the CDR3 is TGTGCCATCAGCCTGGGACTTTTATACGGGGAGCTGTTTTTT. Protein product: CAISLGLLYGELFF.

This chain joins TRBV6-4 and TRBJ2-2, with TRBD2 identical over 8 bases. Germline lookup yields CDR1 MRHNA and CDR2 SNTAGT. CDR3 length equals 15 residues. The V and J ends lost 4 bases and 4 bases, in that order; junction bases with no gene match: 5. The CDR3 nucleotides are TGTGCCAGCAGTGTGAGGAGCGGGAGCACCGGGGAGCTGTTTTTT. Translated: CASSVRSGSTGELFF.

J is TRBJ1-1 and V is TRBV4-2, with D possibly TRBD1 on 6 matching bases. The ends were cut back, 0 bases at V and 2 bases at J, with 13 bases in the middle. The CDR3 is made up of 16 amino acids. Germline CDR1 and CDR2: LGHNA and YNFKEQ. The CDR3 sequence: CASSQDEGGFNTEAFF. CDR3 nucleotide sequence: TGTGCCAGCAGCCAAGATGAGGGGGGGTTCAACACTGAAGCTTTCTTT.

This clone was picked up a small number of times. The chain is built from TRBV7-9 and TRBJ2-5, with 7 nucleotides matching TRBD2. CDR1 and CDR2 (germline): SEHNR, FQNEAQ (reference sequence). The junction had 17 bases not matched to a gene; V was cut back by 3 bases and J by 7 bases. The CDR3 is 17 amino acids. The CDR3: CASSFPKGGSSRGTQYF. As DNA, the CDR3 is TGTGCCAGCAGCTTCCCCAAAGGCGGGAGTTCCCGTGGGACCCAGTACTTC.

The rearrangement joins TRBV5-1 to TRBJ2-5, with D perhaps TRBD2 (5 bases). Germline CDR1 SGHRS, CDR2 YFSETQ. Trimming removed 4 bases at V and 0 bases at J, with 10 bases between. The CDR3 is 14 residues long. CDR3 DNA: TGCGCCAGCAGCGGCGGGCGGAACCAAGAGACCCAGTACTTC. Translated, it gives CASSGGRNQETQYF. The full variable domain, with the rest looked up from reference TRBV5-1 and TRBJ2-5, is KAGVTQTPRYLIKTRGQQVTLSCSPISGHRSVSWYQQTPGQGLQFLFEYFSETQRNKGNFPGRFSGRQFSNSRSEMNVSTLELGDSALYLCASSGGRNQETQYFGPGTRLLVL.

The V call is TRBV28, the J call TRBJ2-7, with a weak D call TRBD2 (6 bases). Germline V gene data show CDR1 as MDHEN and CDR2 as SYDVKM. Between the trimmed V and J ends, which lost 6 bases and 0 bases, there was a span of 15 bases. The CDR3 is 15 residues long. DNA of the CDR3: TGTGCCAGCAGCCCCGGCGGGGCCGTCTCCTACGAGCAGTACTTC. Translated: CASSPGGAVSYEQYF. Full variable domain (missing parts from reference TRBV28 and TRBJ2-7): DVKVTQSSRYLVKRTGEKVFLECVQDMDHENMFWYRQDPGLGLRLIYFSYDVKMKEKGDIPEGYSVSREKKERFSLILESASTNQTSMYLCASSPGGAVSYEQYFGPGTRLTVT.

The chain is built from TRBV12-5 and TRBJ2-1, with 14 bases identical to TRBD2. The V gene's germline CDR1 is LGHNT and CDR2 FRNRAP. J was trimmed by 0 bases and V by 7 bases; bases with no gene match: 11. The CDR3 is made up of 19 amino acids. CDR3 DNA: TGTGCTAGTGCCAGTCGGACTAGCGGGAGGCCCAGCTCCTACAATGAGCAGTTCTTC. It yields the protein CASASRTSGRPSSYNEQFF.

The table lists this clone with a few counts. The chain links TRBV18 to TRBJ2-5, with 7 bases lining up with TRBD1. The CDR3 is made up of 17 amino acids. The junction had 17 bases not matched to a gene; V was cut back by 3 bases and J by 7 bases. The germline V gene encodes CDR1 KGHSH and CDR2 LQKENI. CDR3 in DNA: TGTGCCAGCTCACCTCCGACAGGGTGGCCTCAAGAGTGGACCCAGTACTTC. This codes for CASSPPTGWPQEWTQYF.

This chain uses TRBV6-1 with TRBJ2-1, with 9 bases that match TRBD1. Losses at the gene ends were 4 bases for V and 9 bases for J; bases not matched to a gene: 13. CDR3 length: 16 amino acids. CDR1 is MNHNS, CDR2 SASEGT, per germline. The CDR3 region has the DNA TGTGCCAGCAGTGGAGGGGGGACAGGGACGTTCGGTGAGCAGTTCTTC. Residues: CASSGGGTGTFGEQFF.

This rearrangement joins TRBV7-2 to TRBJ2-3, with 14 bases fitting TRBD2. The CDR3 consists of 16 residues. CDR1 and CDR2 (germline): SGHTA, FQGNSA. J gave up 6 bases and V 4 bases, and 6 bases lay outside the gene matches. The CDR3 region has the DNA TGTGCCAGCAGCTCCCGACTAGCGGGAGGGAGGGATACGCAGTATTTT. Its protein product is CASSSRLAGGRDTQYF.

The V gene is TRBV4-3, the J gene TRBJ1-5, with D tentatively TRBD1 (5 bases). This CDR3 comprises 18 residues. V dropped 0 bases and J dropped 0 bases, with 15 bases sitting between them. Germline V CDR1 and CDR2: LGHNA, YSLEER. Here the CDR3 reads CASSQDPVEGVSNQPQHF. CDR3 in DNA: TGCGCCAGCAGCCAAGATCCTGTTGAAGGGGTTAGCAATCAGCCCCAGCATTTT.

The chain joins TRBV2 to TRBJ2-5; the D gene is possibly TRBD2 (5 bases). CDR1 and CDR2 (germline): SNHLY, FYNNEI. V was pared by 6 bases and J by 11 bases, with 22 bases between. The CDR3 sequence is 14 residues long. The CDR3 loop is CASRIHEGEVEQYF. The CDR3 DNA reads as TGTGCCAGCAGAATCCACGAGGGAGAGGTTGAGCAGTACTTC.

V is TRBV28 and J is TRBJ2-1; 8 bases fit TRBD2. In germline, CDR1 is MDHEN, CDR2 SYDVKM. The CDR3 extends over 16 amino acids. V lost 6 bases, J lost 2 bases, and 9 bases stayed unmatched. CDR3: CASSYGLARPYNEQFF. CDR3 in DNA: TGTGCCAGCAGCTATGGACTAGCTAGGCCCTACAATGAGCAGTTCTTC.

This chain joins TRBV30 and TRBJ2-3; 10 bases fit TRBD2. V gave up 0 bases and J gave up 5 bases; unmatched junction bases: 5. Germline lookup yields CDR1 GTSNPN and CDR2 SVGIG (reference sequence). There are 15 residues in the CDR3. The DNA for the CDR3 is TGTGCCTGGAGTGTAGCGGGAGGGGGGCGAGATACGCAGTATTTT. It encodes CAWSVAGGGRDTQYF.

The V and J genes are TRBV28 and TRBJ2-1; TRBD1 aligns across 11 bases. The CDR3 runs to 16 residues. Germline CDR1 and CDR2: MDHEN and SYDVKM. With V trimmed by 5 bases and J by 4 bases, 7 bases remained unmatched. For the CDR3, the DNA is TGTGCCAGCAGTCATTCCGGGACAGGGGGATACAATGAGCAGTTCTTC. Protein sequence: CASSHSGTGGYNEQFF.

V usage is TRBV18 and J usage is TRBJ1-5, with 7 bases matching TRBD1. Germline-derived CDR1 and CDR2 are KGHSH and LQKENI. V shed 2 bases, J shed 5 bases, and the junction held 9 bases outside the gene matches. This CDR3 spans 16 amino acids. The CDR3 DNA follows: TGTGCCAGCTCACCAGCGAGACAGGGAGGCCATCAGCCCCAGCATTTT. Amino acids: CASSPARQGGHQPQHF.

This sequence joins TRBV7-2 and TRBJ1-5; tentative D call: TRBD1 (6 bases). Germline CDR1 SGHTA, CDR2 FQGNSA. V lost 5 bases and J 4 bases, leaving 15 bases between the germline ends. The CDR3 length is 15 residues. The CDR3 spells CASSPGDIRNQPQHF. CDR3 in DNA: TGTGCCAGCAGCCCAGGGGACATTAGAAATCAGCCCCAGCATTTT.

V is TRBV11-2 and J is TRBJ2-2, with D possibly matching TRBD2 (6 bases). Germline-derived CDR1 and CDR2 are SGHAT and FQNNGV. Trimming took off 5 bases at V and 2 bases at J, with 12 bases between the two ends. This CDR3 has 15 amino acids. The CDR3 DNA sequence: TGTGCCAGCAGCGTGAGGACTATTAACACCGGGGAGCTGTTTTTT. Protein: CASSVRTINTGELFF.

This clone was seen only once. The chain recombines TRBV5-5 with TRBJ2-7, with a possible D match to TRBD1 (5 bases). In germline, CDR1 is SGHKS, CDR2 YYEKEE (reference sequence). The ends were cut back, 2 bases at V and 3 bases at J, with 18 bases in the middle. CDR3 length equals 16 residues. The CDR3 loop reads CASSLGAGRADYEQYF. CDR3 nucleotides: TGTGCCAGCAGCTTAGGGGCAGGCAGGGCGGACTACGAGCAGTACTTC.

The genes are TRBV7-9 and TRBJ1-2, with D possibly matching TRBD1 (6 bases). The CDR3 covers 15 residues. CDR1 is SEHNR and CDR2 is FQNEAQ in the germline V gene (reference sequence). Between the trimmed V and J ends, which lost 2 bases and 4 bases, there was a span of 14 bases. In DNA form, the CDR3 reads TGTGCCAGCAGCTTACAGACAGGCGTTGGCTATGGCTACACCTTC. Translation: CASSLQTGVGYGYTF.

This clone was observed a handful of times. The rearrangement links TRBV7-2 to TRBJ2-5, with TRBD2 matching 13 bases. In germline, CDR1 is SGHTA, CDR2 FQGNSA. This CDR3 has 16 amino acids. The V gene end was trimmed by 6 bases and the J gene end by 4 bases; junction bases not matched to a gene: 8. The DNA for the CDR3 is TGTGCCAGCAGTTTGACTAGCGGGAGGCGGGCAGAGACCCAGTACTTC. It encodes CASSLTSGRRAETQYF.

The V call is TRBV23-1, the J call TRBJ1-1, with 7 bases fitting TRBD1. TRBV23-1 is an ORF; its function is uncertain. This CDR3 is built from 17 residues. V lost 0 bases to trimming and J lost 0 bases; unmatched junction nucleotides: 7. The chain's CDR3 is CASSQSLEDRLNTEAFF. The DNA of the CDR3 is TGCGCCAGCAGTCAATCCTTAGAGGACAGGCTGAACACTGAAGCTTTCTTT.